In its sample, the clone carrying this TCR beta chain was seen a few times. Germline assignment: CDR1 MDHEN and CDR2 SYDVKM. The CDR3 consists of 16 residues. With V trimmed by 1 base and J by 2 bases, 8 bases remained unmatched. Per the study methods: Amplification from reference gene primers served as the basis for estimated nucleated cell counts. Only in-frame clones appear in the TCRdb table, and some are missing; sequencing was by immunoSEQ multiplex PCR. V and J calls and clone size are given by that table; D and trimming were obtained from the DNA. The table records 100,000 to 150,000 clones, more than 65% of them present only once. The data were obtained in a study of blood T cell repertoires in COVID-19. Background on the study: The samples span acute and convalescent COVID-19 from the United States, Italy and Spain. PBMCs, B-cell-depleted T cells, or T cells were the source of the cDNA or gDNA that made up the material.

The sample comprised peripheral blood. The receptor was derived from a human donor in a cohort sampled during active COVID-19. The gene calls are TRBV28 and TRBJ2-7, with TRBD2 identical over 7 bases. The CDR3 DNA reads TGTGCCAGCAGTTTATCGACCCAGCGGGAAGCCTACGAGCAGTACTTC. This sequence encodes CASSLSTQREAYEQYF.